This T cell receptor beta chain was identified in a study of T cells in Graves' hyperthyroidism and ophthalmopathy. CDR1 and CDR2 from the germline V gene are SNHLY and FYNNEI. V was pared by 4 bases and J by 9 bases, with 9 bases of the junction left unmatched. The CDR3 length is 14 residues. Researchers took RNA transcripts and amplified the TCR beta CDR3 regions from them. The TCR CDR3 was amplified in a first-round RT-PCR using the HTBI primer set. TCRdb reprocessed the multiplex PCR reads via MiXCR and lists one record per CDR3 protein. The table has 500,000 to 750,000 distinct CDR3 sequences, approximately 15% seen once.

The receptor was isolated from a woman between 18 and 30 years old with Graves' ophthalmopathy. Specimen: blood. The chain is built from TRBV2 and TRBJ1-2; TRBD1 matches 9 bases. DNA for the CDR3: TGTGCCAGCAGTGTCGTGGACAGGGGTCGGCGCTACACCTTC. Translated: CASSVVDRGRRYTF.